This is a list of T cell receptor beta chains from one sample in a study of Graves' ophthalmopathy and Graves' hyperthyroidism. TCRdb used MiXCR to reprocess the multiplex PCR reads, holding one entry per CDR3 protein. Among roughly 500,000 distinct CDR3 sequences listed, around 14% were seen once. The sample comprised blood. All receptors derive from a woman aged 30 to 39 with Graves' ophthalmopathy. The CDR3 runs from the conserved cysteine through the conserved F or W. A D gene is named only where the DNA matches it firmly. Expanded clones get a size class; other rows say once, few or many, or leave the size out.

v_gene	j_gene	abundance	d_gene	CDR3aa	CDR3nt
TRBV2	TRBJ2-7	many	-	CASSEGRRRGLNSYEQYF	TGTGCCAGCAGCGAAGGGAGACGGAGGGGCCTAAACTCCTACGAGCAGTACTTC
TRBV28	TRBJ2-5	many	TRBD1	CASSDRDLGQETQYF	TGTGCCAGCAGCGACAGGGACCTGGGGCAAGAGACCCAGTACTTC
TRBV11-2	TRBJ2-3	-	-	CASSSGWTQGADTQYF	TGTGCCAGCAGCTCAGGGTGGACCCAGGGCGCAGATACGCAGTATTTT
TRBV7-2	TRBJ2-5	many	-	CASSLDRGGTQYF	TGTGCCAGCAGCTTAGATCGGGGCGGGACCCAGTACTTC
TRBV19	TRBJ1-1	many	-	CASATGNPADMNTEAFF	TGTGCCAGTGCAACAGGGAATCCCGCTGACATGAACACTGAAGCTTTCTTT
TRBV12-3/TRBV12-4	TRBJ1-2	many	-	CASSLDGSVGGYTF	TGTGCCAGCAGTTTAGATGGATCCGTCGGGGGCTACACCTTC
TRBV28	TRBJ2-5	many	-	CASSFGSAYQETQYF	TGTGCCAGCAGCTTTGGGTCAGCGTACCAAGAGACCCAGTACTTC
TRBV25-1	TRBJ2-2	many	TRBD1	CASSPSSSAWDSSDTGELFF	TGTGCCAGCAGTCCCTCGTCGTCGGCTTGGGACAGTTCCGACACCGGGGAGCTGTTTTTT
TRBV2	TRBJ2-5	-	TRBD2	CATVGKTGLDAPETQYF	TGTGCCACCGTGGGCAAAACGGGACTAGATGCTCCGGAGACCCAGTACTTC
TRBV11-2	TRBJ1-5	many	-	CASSLDAGDQPQHF	TGTGCCAGCAGCTTAGATGCAGGGGATCAGCCCCAGCATTTT
TRBV29-1	TRBJ2-2	few	-	CSVEDIGTGELFF	TGCAGCGTTGAAGATATAGGGACCGGGGAGCTGTTTTTT
TRBV6-2/TRBV6-3	TRBJ1-1	many	-	CASRGGGHTEAFF	TGTGCCAGCAGGGGCGGTGGGCACACTGAAGCTTTCTTT
TRBV3-1	TRBJ2-7	few	TRBD2	CASSPGLESGEQYF	TGTGCCAGCAGCCCGGGACTAGAATCAGGCGAGCAGTACTTC
TRBV29-1	TRBJ1-5	few	TRBD1	CSARTGGNQPQHF	TGCAGCGCCCGGACAGGGGGAAATCAGCCCCAGCATTTT
TRBV28	TRBJ2-7	many	-	CASINGGQNYEQYF	TGTGCCAGCATTAACGGGGGGCAAAACTACGAGCAGTACTTC
TRBV27	TRBJ2-4	few	-	CASSLSGQGGGGDIQYF	TGTGCCAGCAGTTTGTCCGGGCAGGGGGGAGGTGGTGACATTCAGTACTTC
TRBV12-3/TRBV12-4	TRBJ1-2	many	-	CASSLAHRAYYYGYTF	TGTGCCAGCAGTTTAGCGCACAGGGCCTATTATTATGGCTACACCTTC
TRBV15	TRBJ1-1	-	-	CATSKSGSGLATEAFF	TGTGCCACCAGCAAATCGGGCTCGGGGTTGGCCACTGAAGCTTTCTTT
TRBV30	TRBJ1-6	-	-	CAWSRIESPLHF	TGTGCCTGGAGCCGCATCGAATCACCCCTCCACTTT
TRBV27	TRBJ1-5	many	-	CASSLRGGQGMGQPQHF	TGTGCCAGCAGTTTAAGGGGGGGTCAAGGGATGGGTCAGCCCCAGCATTTT
TRBV4-1	TRBJ1-2	many	-	CASSQVQLNGYTF	TGCGCCAGCAGCCAAGTACAGCTCAATGGCTACACCTTC
TRBV24-1	TRBJ2-5	many	-	CATSDSPRDFETQYF	TGTGCCACCAGTGATTCTCCGAGGGATTTTGAGACCCAGTACTTC
TRBV14	TRBJ2-4	many	-	CASNTRGTKNIQYF	TGTGCCAGCAACACAAGGGGGACCAAAAACATTCAGTACTTC
TRBV19	TRBJ1-5	many	-	CASSIRGRNQPQHF	TGTGCCAGTAGTATCCGGGGTAGAAATCAGCCCCAGCATTTT
TRBV6-5	TRBJ1-6	many	-	CASSPLRDRGNPHSPLHF	TGTGCCAGCAGTCCCCTAAGGGATAGGGGGAATCCCCATTCACCCCTCCACTTT
TRBV6-2/TRBV6-3	TRBJ2-3	-	TRBD1	CASSYSSARQGVSDTQYF	TGTGCCAGCAGTTACTCGAGTGCGCGGCAGGGGGTATCAGATACGCAGTATTTT
TRBV15	TRBJ1-5	many	-	CATSREYSNQPQHF	TGTGCCACCAGCAGAGAATATAGCAATCAGCCCCAGCATTTT
TRBV4-1	TRBJ2-7	few	TRBD2	CASSQVPSGRTYEQYF	TGCGCCAGCAGCCAAGTGCCTAGCGGGAGGACCTACGAGCAGTACTTC
TRBV7-9	TRBJ2-5	-	-	CASSGGGLETQYF	TGTGCCAGCAGCGGGGGGGGGCTGGAGACCCAGTACTTC
TRBV20-1	TRBJ2-5	many	-	CSANGPQETQYF	TGCAGTGCTAACGGGCCCCAAGAGACCCAGTACTTC
TRBV20-1	TRBJ2-7	many	TRBD2	CSASRPGTSGPYEQYF	TGCAGTGCTAGCCGCCCTGGGACTAGCGGGCCCTACGAGCAGTACTTC
TRBV28	TRBJ1-5	many	-	CASSSPLRRGWDQPQHF	TGTGCCAGCAGTTCCCCTCTTAGGAGGGGGTGGGATCAGCCCCAGCATTTT
TRBV7-6	TRBJ2-5	many	-	CASSLVPGTQETQYF	TGTGCCAGCAGCTTAGTTCCGGGAACTCAAGAGACCCAGTACTTC
TRBV6-1	TRBJ2-7	many	TRBD1	CASNRQGAYEQYF	TGTGCCAGCAACCGACAGGGAGCCTACGAGCAGTACTTC
TRBV13	TRBJ2-7	many	TRBD2	CASSLGLERETEQYF	TGTGCCAGCAGCTTAGGCCTAGAGCGGGAGACCGAGCAGTACTTC
TRBV6-1	TRBJ2-7	many	-	CASSDAGYDEQYF	TGTGCCAGCAGCGATGCAGGGTACGACGAGCAGTACTTC
TRBV19	TRBJ2-4	few	-	CASSIDLSGVAKNIQYF	TGTGCCAGTAGTATAGATCTCTCAGGGGTTGCCAAAAACATTCAGTACTTC